Included here is one TCR beta chain sequence, with context. This sample is drawn from a study of blood T cell repertoires in COVID-19. The CDR3 loop spans 13 amino acids. Germline V CDR1 and CDR2: SNHLY, FYNNEI. With 3 bases removed from V and 1 base from J, the gap between germline ends came to 5 bases. Sequenced by immunoSEQ multiplex PCR; TCRdb stores in-frame clones only, minus some. The table lists 250,000 to 350,000 clones, just under 85% of them singletons. This receptor was obtained from a woman aged 45-60 years with active or convalescent COVID-19. The specimen sequenced was peripheral blood. The J gene is TRBJ2-3, the V gene TRBV2; no reliable D call. CDR3 nucleotide sequence: TGTGCCAGCAGTGATGCGGGCACAGATACGCAGTATTTT. Amino acid sequence: CASSDAGTDTQYF.